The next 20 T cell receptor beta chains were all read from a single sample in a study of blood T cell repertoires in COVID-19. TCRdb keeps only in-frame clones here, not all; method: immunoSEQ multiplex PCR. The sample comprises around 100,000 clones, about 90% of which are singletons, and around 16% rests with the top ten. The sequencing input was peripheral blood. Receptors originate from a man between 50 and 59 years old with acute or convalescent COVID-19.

CDR3 residues: CASSVGDRDSGEQFF. As DNA, the CDR3 is TGTGCCAGCAGTGTAGGGGACAGGGATTCGGGGGAGCAGTTCTTC. The chain uses TRBV6-4 and TRBJ2-1, with TRBD1 matching over 9 bases. With 4 bases clipped from V and 10 bases from J, the junction kept 11 bases outside the gene matches. Germline CDR1 is MRHNA and CDR2 is SNTAGT. The CDR3 covers 15 residues.

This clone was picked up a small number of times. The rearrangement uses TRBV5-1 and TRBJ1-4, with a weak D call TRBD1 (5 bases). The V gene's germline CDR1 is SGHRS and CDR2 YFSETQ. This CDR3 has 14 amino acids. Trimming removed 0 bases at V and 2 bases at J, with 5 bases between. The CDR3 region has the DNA TGCGCCAGCAGCTTGGCAGGGACTAATGAAAAACTGTTTTTT. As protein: CASSLAGTNEKLFF.

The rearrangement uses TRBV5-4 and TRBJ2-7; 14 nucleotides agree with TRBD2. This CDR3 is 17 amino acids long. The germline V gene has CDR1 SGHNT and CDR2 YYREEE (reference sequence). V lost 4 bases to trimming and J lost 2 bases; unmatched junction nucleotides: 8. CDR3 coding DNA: TGTGCCAGCAGCCTCCCACGGACTAGCGGGAGGCCCTACGAGCAGTACTTC. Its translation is CASSLPRTSGRPYEQYF.

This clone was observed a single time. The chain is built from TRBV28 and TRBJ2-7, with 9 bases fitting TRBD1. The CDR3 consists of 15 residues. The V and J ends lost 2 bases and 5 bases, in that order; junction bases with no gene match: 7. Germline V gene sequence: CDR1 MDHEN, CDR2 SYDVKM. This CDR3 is CASSLRGTGSHEQYF. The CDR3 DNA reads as TGTGCCAGCAGTTTAAGGGGGACAGGGTCCCACGAGCAGTACTTC.

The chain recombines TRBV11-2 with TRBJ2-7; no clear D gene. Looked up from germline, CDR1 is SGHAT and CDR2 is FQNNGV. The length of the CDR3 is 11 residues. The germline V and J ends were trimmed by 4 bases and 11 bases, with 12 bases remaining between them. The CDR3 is CASSSASVEYF. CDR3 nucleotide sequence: TGTGCCAGCAGCTCCGCCTCGGTGGAGTACTTC.

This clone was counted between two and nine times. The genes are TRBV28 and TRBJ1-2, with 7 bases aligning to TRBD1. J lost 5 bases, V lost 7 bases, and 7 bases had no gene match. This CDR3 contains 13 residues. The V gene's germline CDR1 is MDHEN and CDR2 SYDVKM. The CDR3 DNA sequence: TGTGCCAGCAAGGGACAGCCAAGGTATGGCTACACCTTC. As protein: CASKGQPRYGYTF.

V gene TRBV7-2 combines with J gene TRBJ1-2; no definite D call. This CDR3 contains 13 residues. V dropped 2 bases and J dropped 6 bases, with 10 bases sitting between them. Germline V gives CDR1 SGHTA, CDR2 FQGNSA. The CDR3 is CASSLSRIHGYTF. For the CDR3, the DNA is TGTGCCAGCAGCTTATCCAGGATCCATGGCTACACCTTC.

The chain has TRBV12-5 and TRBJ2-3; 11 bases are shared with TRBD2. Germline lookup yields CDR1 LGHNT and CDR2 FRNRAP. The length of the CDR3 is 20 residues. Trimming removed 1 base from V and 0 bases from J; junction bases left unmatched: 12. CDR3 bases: TGTGCTAGTGGTTTGGCTCTGTGGGTAGCGGGAGGGGGTAGCACAGATACGCAGTATTTT. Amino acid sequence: CASGLALWVAGGGSTDTQYF.

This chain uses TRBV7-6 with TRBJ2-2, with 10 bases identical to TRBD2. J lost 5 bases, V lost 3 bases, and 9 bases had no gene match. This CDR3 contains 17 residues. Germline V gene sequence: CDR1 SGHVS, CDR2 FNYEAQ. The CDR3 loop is CASSFWSGRAGTGELFF. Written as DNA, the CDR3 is TGTGCCAGCAGCTTCTGGAGCGGGAGGGCCGGGACCGGGGAGCTGTTTTTT. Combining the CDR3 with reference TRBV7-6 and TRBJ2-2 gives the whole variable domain GAGVSQSPRYKVTKRGQDVALRCDPISGHVSLYWYRQALGQGPEFLTYFNYEAQQDKSGLPNDRFSAERPEGSISTLTIQRTEQRDSAMYRCASSFWSGRAGTGELFFGEGSRLTVL.

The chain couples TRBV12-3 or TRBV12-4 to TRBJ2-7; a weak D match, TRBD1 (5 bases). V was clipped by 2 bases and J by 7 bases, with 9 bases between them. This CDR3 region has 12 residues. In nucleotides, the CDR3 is TGTGCCAGCAGTTTACCAGGGCGGGAGCAGTACTTC. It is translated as CASSLPGREQYF.

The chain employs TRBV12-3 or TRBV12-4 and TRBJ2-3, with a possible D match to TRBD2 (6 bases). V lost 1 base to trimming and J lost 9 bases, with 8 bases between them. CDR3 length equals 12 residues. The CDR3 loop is CASSLGLATQYF. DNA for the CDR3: TGTGCCAGCAGTTTAGGCCTAGCGACGCAGTATTTT.

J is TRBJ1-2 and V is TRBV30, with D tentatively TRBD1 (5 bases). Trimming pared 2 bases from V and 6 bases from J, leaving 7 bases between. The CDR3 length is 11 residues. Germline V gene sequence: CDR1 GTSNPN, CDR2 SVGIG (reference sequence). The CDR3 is CAWSQGDGYTF. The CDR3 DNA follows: TGTGCCTGGAGTCAGGGTGATGGCTACACCTTC. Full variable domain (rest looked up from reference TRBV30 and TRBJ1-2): SQTIHQWPATLVQPVGSPLSLECTVEGTSNPNLYWYRQAAGRGLQLLFYSVGIGQISSEVPQNLSASRPQDRQFILSSKKLLLSDSGFYLCAWSQGDGYTFGSGTRLTVV.

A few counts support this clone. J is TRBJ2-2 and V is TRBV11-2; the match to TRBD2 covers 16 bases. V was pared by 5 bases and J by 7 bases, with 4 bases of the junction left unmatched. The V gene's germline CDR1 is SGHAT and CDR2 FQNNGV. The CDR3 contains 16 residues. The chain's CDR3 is CASSLGTSGGDGELFF. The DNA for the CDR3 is TGTGCCAGCAGCCTTGGGACTAGCGGGGGGGACGGGGAGCTGTTTTTT.

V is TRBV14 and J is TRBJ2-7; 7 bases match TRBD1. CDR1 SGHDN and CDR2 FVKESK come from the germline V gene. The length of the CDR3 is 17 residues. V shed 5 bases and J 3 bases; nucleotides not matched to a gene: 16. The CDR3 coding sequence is TGTGCCAGCAGCAGAGTCTCCTCCGGGACAGCCTTCTACGAGCAGTACTTC. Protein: CASSRVSSGTAFYEQYF. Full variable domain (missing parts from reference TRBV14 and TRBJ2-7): EAGVTQFPSHSVIEKGQTVTLRCDPISGHDNLYWYRRVMGKEIKFLLHFVKESKQDESGMPNNRFLAERTGGTYSTLKVQPAELEDSGVYFCASSRVSSGTAFYEQYFGPGTRLTVT.

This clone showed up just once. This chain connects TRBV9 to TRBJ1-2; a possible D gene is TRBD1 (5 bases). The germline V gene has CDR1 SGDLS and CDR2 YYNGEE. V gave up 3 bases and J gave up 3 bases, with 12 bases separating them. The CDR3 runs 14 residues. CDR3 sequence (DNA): TGTGCCAGCAGCGCCCCAGGGATAGACTATGGCTACACCTTC. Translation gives CASSAPGIDYGYTF.

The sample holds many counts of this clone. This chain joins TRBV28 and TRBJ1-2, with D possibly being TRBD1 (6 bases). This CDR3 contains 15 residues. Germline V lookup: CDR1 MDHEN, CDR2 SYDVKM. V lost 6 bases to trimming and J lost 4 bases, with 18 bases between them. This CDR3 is CASRPWGGAGYGYTF. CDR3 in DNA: TGTGCCAGCAGACCCTGGGGGGGGGCAGGCTATGGCTACACCTTC.

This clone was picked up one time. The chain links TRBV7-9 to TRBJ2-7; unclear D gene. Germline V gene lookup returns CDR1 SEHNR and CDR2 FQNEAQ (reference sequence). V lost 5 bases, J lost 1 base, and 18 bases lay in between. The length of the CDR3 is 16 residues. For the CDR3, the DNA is TGTGCCAGCAGCCCCCCCCTGCCGCGAGTTTCCTACGAGCAGTACTTC. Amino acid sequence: CASSPPLPRVSYEQYF. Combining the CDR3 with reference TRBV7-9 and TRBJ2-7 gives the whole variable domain DTGVSQNPRHKITKRGQNVTFRCDPISEHNRLYWYRQTLGQGPEFLTYFQNEAQLEKSRLLSDRFSAERPKGSFSTLEIQRTEQGDSAMYLCASSPPLPRVSYEQYFGPGTRLTVT.

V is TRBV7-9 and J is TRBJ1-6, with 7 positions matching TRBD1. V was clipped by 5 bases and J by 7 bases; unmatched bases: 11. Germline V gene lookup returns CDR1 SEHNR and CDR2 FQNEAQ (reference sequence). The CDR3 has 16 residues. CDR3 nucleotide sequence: TGTGCCAGCAGCCTCGACAGGGTTTCGGGGAATTCACCCCTCCACTTT. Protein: CASSLDRVSGNSPLHF. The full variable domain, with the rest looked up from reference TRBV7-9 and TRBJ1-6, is DTGVSQNPRHKITKRGQNVTFRCDPISEHNRLYWYRQTLGQGPEFLTYFQNEAQLEKSRLLSDRFSAERPKGSFSTLEIQRTEQGDSAMYLCASSLDRVSGNSPLHFGNGTRLTVT.

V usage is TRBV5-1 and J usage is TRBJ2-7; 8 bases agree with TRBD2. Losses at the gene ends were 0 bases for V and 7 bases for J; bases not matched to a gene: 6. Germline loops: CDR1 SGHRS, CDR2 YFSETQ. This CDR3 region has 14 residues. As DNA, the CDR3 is TGCGCCAGCAGCTTGGTCCTAGCGGGTGGGGAGCAGTACTTC. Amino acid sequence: CASSLVLAGGEQYF.

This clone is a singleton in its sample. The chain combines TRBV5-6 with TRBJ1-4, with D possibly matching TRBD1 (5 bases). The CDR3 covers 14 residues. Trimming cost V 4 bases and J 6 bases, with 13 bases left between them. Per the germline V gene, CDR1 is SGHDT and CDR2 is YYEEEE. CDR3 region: CASSGASRDEKLFF. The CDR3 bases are TGTGCCAGCAGCGGGGCCTCTAGGGATGAAAAACTGTTTTTT.